This T cell receptor beta chain stems from a study of PD-L1 blockade in urothelial cancer. Whole-study context: Prior exposure to chemotherapy in patients amounted to 0 to 3 regimens received.

As to time point: peripheral blood 6 weeks after treatment start. Germline V gene data show CDR1 as SGHVS and CDR2 as FNYEAQ. The CDR3 sequence is 13 residues long. The V gene end was trimmed by 6 bases and the J gene end by 5 bases; junction bases not matched to a gene: 2. Profiling relied on immunoSEQ multiplex PCR, and the TCRdb table lists in-frame clones only, not all of them. In the table there are over 100,000 clones, around 93% of which are singletons. The sample consisted of PBMCs, taken around atezolizumab (anti-PD-L1) treatment. V usage is TRBV7-6 and J usage is TRBJ2-1, with 9 bases fitting TRBD1. This TCR derives from a man between 60 and 70 years old with urothelial cancer. CDR3 protein: CASRDRGNNEQFF. The DNA for the CDR3 is TGTGCCAGCAGGGACAGGGGAAACAATGAGCAGTTCTTC.